This T cell receptor beta chain originates from a study of blood T cells in healthy people across ages. The table lists this clonotype with a few counts. Its antigen is not known. The CDR3 length is 14 residues. V gave up 3 bases and J gave up 3 bases; unmatched junction bases: 5. The germline CDR1 and CDR2 sequences are SGHTA and FQGTGA. Using a J-beta primer mix together with a sample-barcoded 5' primer, a second PCR was run for roughly 6 to 11 cycles. One entry per CDR3 protein results from TCRdb running MiXCR on the 5' RACE reads. The sample lists 1.5 million to 2 million distinct CDR3 sequences, about 28% occurring once. Study results and limitations: Diversity of TCR beta correlated strongly with naive T cell percentage. With unsorted PBMCs, a conclusive comparison of naive versus antigen-experienced cells was not possible.

Sequenced: blood. The chain couples TRBV7-3 to TRBJ2-7, with 7 bases lining up with TRBD1. The TCR comes from a woman aged 25 to 39 in good health. The CDR3 DNA is TGTGCCAGCAGCTTCGGTGGACAGGACTACGAGCAGTACTTC. Residues: CASSFGGQDYEQYF.